This T cell receptor (beta chain) originates from a study of response to subunit inactivated influenza vaccine. This CDR3 region has 17 residues. Trimming removed 1 base at V and 4 bases at J, with 17 bases between. CDR1 is LGHNA and CDR2 is YNFKEQ in the germline V gene. Study-wide results and caveats: Researchers suggested that each seasonal influenza vaccination recruits few new T cells.

A remark on this clonotype: The antigen is undetermined.

TCRdb ran MiXCR on the RT-PCR reads and lists one entry per CDR3 protein. The sample shows a few hundred thousand distinct CDR3 sequences, 12% of them seen only once. The sample was non-naive T cells sorted from PBMCs, taken around 14 days before vaccination. The V and J genes are TRBV4-2 and TRBJ1-5; unclear D gene. The sequence was obtained from a man aged 45 to 65 who received an inactivated influenza vaccine. CDR3 in amino acids: CASSQAQQGFPNQPQHF. The CDR3 coding sequence is TGTGCCAGCAGCCAAGCCCAACAAGGGTTTCCAAATCAGCCCCAGCATTTT.